The 29 T cell receptor beta chains presented below share a single source sample, sequenced in a study of CD8 T cells in ankylosing spondylitis. One entry per CDR3 protein, called by TCRdb with MiXCR from the 5' RACE reads. The sample consists of approximately 45,000 distinct CDR3 sequences, under 5% of them appearing once. The sequenced material came from blood, either unsorted or a sorted T cell fraction (not recorded which). The receptors shown here come from a female donor with ankylosing spondylitis or in good health (not recorded which).

This clonotype was recorded at least ten times. The chain recombines TRBV9 with TRBJ1-1, with unresolved D. CDR3 length: 14 residues. Germline-derived CDR1 and CDR2 are SGDLS and YYNGEE. V lost 2 bases and J lost 6, with 14 bases in between. The CDR3 here is CASSVGPAAAEAFF. The CDR3, as DNA: TGTGCCAGCAGCGTCGGACCGGCTGCTGCTGAAGCTTTCTTT.

This clonotype was observed many times. The chain links TRBV9 to TRBJ2-1; 7 bases match TRBD2. In germline, CDR1 is SGDLS, CDR2 YYNGEE. With V trimmed by 0 bases and J by 0 bases, 3 bases remained unmatched. CDR3 length: 16 amino acids. In DNA form, the CDR3 reads TGTGCCAGCAGCGTAGCGGCTAGCGGCTCCTACAATGAGCAGTTCTTC. Residues: CASSVAASGSYNEQFF.

This clonotype was counted many times. The J gene is TRBJ2-7, the V gene TRBV9; 8 bases are shared with TRBD2. From germline, CDR1 is SGDLS and CDR2 YYNGEE. The CDR3 loop spans 14 amino acids. V gave up 5 bases and J gave up 7 bases; unmatched junction bases: 11. CDR3 residues: CASSSSERGWEQYF. CDR3 nucleotide sequence: TGTGCCAGCAGTTCTTCCGAGCGGGGGTGGGAGCAGTACTTC. The whole variable domain, filled in from reference TRBV9 and TRBJ2-7, reads DSGVTQTPKHLITATGQRVTLRCSPRSGDLSVYWYQQSLDQGLQFLIQYYNGEERAKGNILERFSAQQFPDLHSELNLSSLELGDSALYFCASSSSERGWEQYFGPGTRLTVT.

The rearrangement uses TRBV9 and TRBJ1-1; D is unresolved. The CDR3 has 14 amino acids. V lost 3 bases, J lost 1 base, and 10 bases lay in between. Germline CDR1 SGDLS, CDR2 YYNGEE. CDR3: CASSGGPPNTEAFF. CDR3 nucleotides: TGTGCCAGCAGCGGTGGACCACCGAACACTGAAGCTTTCTTT.

Many counts were recorded for this clonotype. V gene TRBV9 combines with J gene TRBJ2-1; TRBD2 matches at 14 bases. Germline V gives CDR1 SGDLS, CDR2 YYNGEE. After removal of 3 bases from V and 2 bases from J, the junction contained 1 base not matched to a gene. The length of the CDR3 is 16 residues. The CDR3 DNA reads as TGTGCCAGCAGCGGGGGACTAGCGGGGGCCTACAATGAGCAGTTCTTC. Its protein is CASSGGLAGAYNEQFF.

This clonotype was detected ten times or more. The chain recombines TRBV9 with TRBJ2-1, with 7 bases lining up with TRBD2. The CDR3 totals 16 residues. V lost 0 bases to trimming and J lost 3 bases; unmatched junction nucleotides: 6. The germline V gene encodes CDR1 SGDLS and CDR2 YYNGEE. The CDR3 sequence is CASSVARLAGYNEQFF. CDR3 coding DNA: TGTGCCAGCAGCGTAGCCCGACTAGCCGGCTACAATGAGCAGTTCTTC.

This clonotype was detected ten times or more. The rearrangement joins TRBV9 to TRBJ2-5; 7 bases line up with TRBD1. CDR1 and CDR2 (germline): SGDLS, YYNGEE. The CDR3 is 15 amino acids. The V and J ends lost 0 bases and 7 bases, in that order; junction bases with no gene match: 9. The CDR3 region has the DNA TGTGCCAGCAGCGTAGCAGGGGGAGCGGAAGGGACCCAGTACTTC. Its translation is CASSVAGGAEGTQYF.

Many counts were recorded for this clonotype. CDR3 region: CASSGTGQADYGYTF. CDR3 DNA: TGTGCCAGCAGCGGTACTGGACAGGCGGACTATGGCTACACCTTC. This sequence joins TRBV9 and TRBJ1-2, with 7 nucleotides matching TRBD1. This CDR3 region has 15 residues. J lost 3 bases, V lost 3 bases, and 8 bases had no gene match. Germline V gene data show CDR1 as SGDLS and CDR2 as YYNGEE.

This clonotype was seen repeatedly, ten times or more. The chain is built from TRBV9 and TRBJ2-6; the D gene is possibly TRBD2 (5 bases). With 4 bases removed from V and 0 bases from J, the gap between germline ends came to 8 bases. CDR3 length: 15 residues. Looked up from germline, CDR1 is SGDLS and CDR2 is YYNGEE. CDR3 residues: CASSPEGSGANVLTF. The CDR3 DNA reads as TGTGCCAGCAGCCCAGAGGGCTCTGGGGCCAACGTCCTGACTTTC.

This clonotype showed up many times. J is TRBJ1-6 and V is TRBV9, with D possibly TRBD1 on 5 matching bases. V dropped 4 bases and J dropped 11 bases, with 13 bases sitting between them. Germline V gene lookup returns CDR1 SGDLS and CDR2 YYNGEE. This CDR3 comprises 13 residues. The CDR3 reads CASSSGDVTPLHF. CDR3 sequence (DNA): TGTGCCAGCAGCTCGGGGGACGTTACACCCCTCCACTTT. Supplemented by reference TRBV9 and TRBJ1-6, the full variable domain reads DSGVTQTPKHLITATGQRVTLRCSPRSGDLSVYWYQQSLDQGLQFLIQYYNGEERAKGNILERFSAQQFPDLHSELNLSSLELGDSALYFCASSSGDVTPLHFGNGTRLTVT.

This clonotype was observed at least ten times. The chain uses TRBV9 and TRBJ1-2; 8 nucleotides line up with TRBD1. The V and J ends lost 4 bases and 3 bases, in that order; junction bases with no gene match: 2. CDR3 length equals 13 residues. Germline CDR1 SGDLS, CDR2 YYNGEE. CDR3 bases: TGTGCCAGCAGCCAGACAGGGGACTATGGCTACACCTTC. It specifies CASSQTGDYGYTF.

This clonotype was observed many times. The chain couples TRBV9 to TRBJ2-7, with D maybe TRBD1 (5 bases). Germline V gene lookup returns CDR1 SGDLS and CDR2 YYNGEE. The CDR3 is made up of 14 amino acids. Trimming left V 0 bases short and J 2 bases short, with 9 bases between. The CDR3 region is CASSVVDSPYEQYF. The CDR3 bases are TGTGCCAGCAGCGTAGTCGACAGTCCCTACGAGCAGTACTTC.

This clonotype was detected ten times or more. The chain uses TRBV25-1 and TRBJ1-1; 10 positions agree with TRBD1. After removal of 1 base from V and 5 bases from J, the junction contained 19 bases not matched to a gene. The CDR3 contains 20 residues. Germline V gene lookup returns CDR1 MGHDK and CDR2 SYGVNS. CDR3 amino acids: CASSELICRGQGVGGTEAFF. Here the CDR3 DNA reads TGTGCCAGCAGTGAATTGATTTGTCGCGGACAGGGGGTTGGGGGAACTGAAGCTTTCTTT.

This clonotype has ten or more counts. The chain uses TRBV9 and TRBJ2-3, with D hard to call. The CDR3 spans 16 residues. The ends were cut back, 2 bases at V and 0 bases at J, with 13 bases in the middle. Germline CDR1 is SGDLS and CDR2 is YYNGEE. The CDR3 sequence is CASSVSGLSSTDTQYF. Here the CDR3 DNA reads TGTGCCAGCAGCGTTTCAGGATTGTCTAGCACAGATACGCAGTATTTT.

This clonotype appeared many times. The genes are TRBV9 and TRBJ1-4; a weak D match, TRBD1 (5 bases). With 3 bases removed from V and 8 bases from J, the gap between germline ends came to 17 bases. This CDR3 has 15 residues. CDR1 and CDR2 (germline): SGDLS, YYNGEE. The CDR3 region is CASSATSGYGEKLFF. Here the CDR3 DNA reads TGTGCCAGCAGCGCCACTTCAGGGTATGGCGAAAAACTGTTTTTT.

This clonotype has at least ten counts. CDR3 nucleotides: TGTGCCAGCAGCGTAGTGGCAGCGGGGGGGATTGAGCAGTTCTTC. Protein sequence: CASSVVAAGGIEQFF. This chain links TRBV9 with TRBJ2-1; 10 positions match TRBD2. CDR3 length: 15 amino acids. Germline values: CDR1 SGDLS, CDR2 YYNGEE. V lost 0 bases, J lost 9 bases, and 6 bases stayed unmatched.

This clonotype was counted many times. The chain carries TRBV9 and TRBJ2-1; the D gene is possibly TRBD2 (5 bases). Germline CDR1 SGDLS, CDR2 YYNGEE. The ends were cut back, 2 bases at V and 9 bases at J, with 21 bases in the middle. CDR3 length equals 16 residues. The CDR3 spells CASSVPGGGSDPEQFF. In DNA, the CDR3 is TGTGCCAGCAGCGTCCCCGGAGGCGGATCGGATCCTGAGCAGTTCTTC.

This clonotype came up many times. The V and J genes are TRBV21-1 and TRBJ1-5. TRBV21-1 is a pseudogene locus. This CDR3 has 12 residues. Here the CDR3 DNA reads TGTGCCAGCAGCCAGGAGGGAAAGCCCCAGCATTTT. Residues: CASSQEGKPQHF.

This clonotype was observed at least ten times. This chain uses TRBV9 with TRBJ1-1; a weak D match, TRBD1 (5 bases). The CDR3 is made up of 16 amino acids. Germline CDR1 is SGDLS and CDR2 is YYNGEE. V dropped 4 bases and J dropped 0 bases, with 16 bases sitting between them. The CDR3 sequence is CASSPMGRTVNTEAFF. The CDR3, as DNA: TGTGCCAGCAGCCCGATGGGACGGACGGTGAACACTGAAGCTTTCTTT.

This clonotype has just a few counts. The V and J genes are TRBV9 and TRBJ2-3; 9 bases map to TRBD2. Per the germline V gene, CDR1 is SGDLS and CDR2 is YYNGEE. CDR3 length equals 16 residues. J lost 6 bases, V lost 1 base, and 9 bases had no gene match. CDR3 nucleotide sequence: TGTGCCAGCAGCGTATTGGCTAGCGGGGTTCGGGATACGCAGTATTTT. Translating gives CASSVLASGVRDTQYF.

V usage is TRBV27 and J usage is TRBJ1-2, with D perhaps TRBD1 (5 bases). V shed 7 bases and J shed 3 bases, with 18 bases lying between them. This CDR3 is built from 15 residues. Germline CDR1 reads MNHEY; CDR2 reads SMNVEV (reference sequence). This CDR3 is CASTLPLKGHYGYTF. In DNA form, the CDR3 reads TGTGCCAGCACTCTACCCCTTAAGGGGCACTATGGCTACACCTTC.

The sample holds many counts of this clonotype. This chain uses TRBV9 with TRBJ2-2; D gene unclear. Germline assignment: CDR1 SGDLS and CDR2 YYNGEE. Trimming shortened V by 0 bases and J by 2 bases, and 8 bases separated the two germline ends. The CDR3 sequence is 15 residues long. CDR3 nucleotides: TGTGCCAGCAGCGTAGTGGGTTCAAACACCGGGGAGCTGTTTTTT. It translates to CASSVVGSNTGELFF.

This clonotype has a handful of counts. The genes are TRBV9 and TRBJ2-3, with 8 positions matching TRBD2. The CDR3 spans 17 residues. Germline CDR1 and CDR2: SGDLS and YYNGEE. J gave up 1 base and V 0 bases, and 7 bases lay outside the gene matches. The CDR3 bases are TGTGCCAGCAGCGTAGATGCCCCGACTAGCGGCACAGATACGCAGTATTTT. This translates into CASSVDAPTSGTDTQYF.

In this sample, this clonotype turned up many times. V usage is TRBV9 and J usage is TRBJ2-1; TRBD1 or TRBD2 may be the D gene (5 bases each). Germline V CDR1 and CDR2: SGDLS, YYNGEE. V dropped 3 bases and J dropped 5 bases, with 15 bases sitting between them. This CDR3 contains 15 residues. The CDR3 spells CASSGVNRGHNEQFF. CDR3 coding DNA: TGTGCCAGCAGCGGGGTAAATCGGGGCCACAATGAGCAGTTCTTC.

This clonotype came up many times. This chain joins TRBV9 and TRBJ2-4; possibly TRBD1 or TRBD2 for D (5 bases each). Trimming left V 2 bases short and J 1 base short, with 13 bases between. CDR1 is SGDLS, CDR2 YYNGEE, per germline. The CDR3 is made up of 16 amino acids. In DNA form, the CDR3 reads TGTGCCAGCAGCGTTTTGGGGGATGAGGCCAAAAACATTCAGTACTTC. This codes for CASSVLGDEAKNIQYF.

This clonotype ranks as medium-sized. CDR3 sequence: CASSAYTSGNTIYF. CDR3 coding DNA: TGTGCCAGCAGTGCCTACACTTCTGGAAACACCATATATTTT. The chain links TRBV9 to TRBJ1-3; D unresolved. V dropped 5 bases and J dropped 1 base, with 10 bases sitting between them. Per germline, CDR1 SGDLS and CDR2 YYNGEE. This CDR3 has 14 residues.

This clonotype has ten or more counts. The chain carries TRBV9 and TRBJ1-1; perhaps TRBD1 as D (6 bases). The germline V gene has CDR1 SGDLS and CDR2 YYNGEE. The CDR3 covers 13 residues. V was pared by 3 bases and J by 1 base, with 7 bases between. As DNA, the CDR3 is TGTGCCAGCAGCGCGGGACAGAACACTGAAGCTTTCTTT. It translates to CASSAGQNTEAFF.

Ten or more counts support this clonotype. The chain couples TRBV9 to TRBJ2-1, with TRBD2 as a possible D gene (7 bases). This CDR3 region has 14 residues. Trimming cost V 2 bases and J 8 bases, with 14 bases left between them. Germline V gene data show CDR1 as SGDLS and CDR2 as YYNGEE. The CDR3 loop is CASSVGGAAHEQFF. CDR3 DNA sequence: TGTGCCAGCAGCGTTGGGGGGGCGGCCCATGAGCAGTTCTTC.

This clonotype occurred many times. The J gene is TRBJ1-2, the V gene TRBV9, with D possibly TRBD1 on 5 matching bases. This CDR3 comprises 11 residues. Looked up from germline, CDR1 is SGDLS and CDR2 is YYNGEE. The V and J ends lost 8 bases and 7 bases respectively, with 12 bases between them. The CDR3 DNA reads as TGTGCCAGTAACACCGACAGTGGCTACACCTTC. Translation: CASNTDSGYTF.